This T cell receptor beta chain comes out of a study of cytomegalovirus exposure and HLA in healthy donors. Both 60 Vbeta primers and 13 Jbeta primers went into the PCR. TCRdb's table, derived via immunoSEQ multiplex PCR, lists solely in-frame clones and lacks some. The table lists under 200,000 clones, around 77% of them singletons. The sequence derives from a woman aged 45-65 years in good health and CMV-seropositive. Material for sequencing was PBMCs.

The CDR3 nucleotides read TGTGCCAGCAGCTTTTCCCCGCGTATAGCGGGGGGCAAAACAGATACGCAGTATTTT. Its translation is CASSFSPRIAGGKTDTQYF. The chain recombines TRBV12-1 with TRBJ2-3; no DNA check was done on the table's D call, TRBD2. TRBV12-1 represents a pseudogene. The CDR3 has 19 residues.